The 10 T cell receptor beta chains listed next were all sequenced from one sample in a study of neurological immune-mediated disorders. TCRdb reprocessed the 5' RACE reads via MiXCR and lists one record per CDR3 protein. The table has about 53,000 distinct CDR3 sequences, 16% seen once; the top ten hold 4% to 4.5%. Sequencing used PBMCs. The receptors were gathered from a man between 60 and 70 years old in good health.

This clonotype was recorded at least ten times. The chain employs TRBV4-3 and TRBJ2-3; D unresolved. V was cut by 0 bases and J by 3 bases, with 4 bases left in between. Germline CDR1 is LGHNA and CDR2 is YSLEER. CDR3 length: 13 amino acids. This chain's CDR3 is CASSQEGTDTQYF. The CDR3 nucleotides read TGCGCCAGCAGCCAAGAAGGAACAGATACGCAGTATTTT.

The sample holds many counts of this clonotype. The V call is TRBV20-1, the J call TRBJ2-7; D unresolved. Germline V lookup: CDR1 DFQATT, CDR2 SNEGSKA (reference sequence). Trimming pared 5 bases from V and 1 base from J, leaving 12 bases between. The CDR3 covers 13 residues. The CDR3 sequence: CSAADPLSYEQYF. The CDR3 DNA sequence: TGCAGTGCTGCAGACCCCTTATCCTACGAGCAGTACTTC.

In this sample, this clonotype turned up many times. The chain joins TRBV18 to TRBJ1-1, with D perhaps matching TRBD1 (6 bases). The CDR3 loop spans 15 amino acids. CDR1 is KGHSH, CDR2 LQKENI, per germline. The V end was cut by 4 bases, the J end by 1 base, with 13 bases between. DNA of the CDR3: TGTGCCAGCTCACTTAACAGGGCCGAGAACACTGAAGCTTTCTTT. This encodes CASSLNRAENTEAFF.

This clonotype came up once. Written as DNA, the CDR3 is TGTGCCAGCAGCCAAGGTCTGAGCGGCGGCGAGACCCAGTACTTC. It is translated as CASSQGLSGGETQYF. V usage is TRBV3-1 and J usage is TRBJ2-5; weak D call: TRBD2 (5 bases). Germline loops: CDR1 LGHDT, CDR2 YNNKEL (reference sequence). The V and J ends lost 1 base and 5 bases respectively, with 14 bases between them. The CDR3 loop spans 15 amino acids.

This clonotype was seen ten or more times. The chain is built from TRBV20-1 and TRBJ2-3, with D perhaps being TRBD1 or TRBD2 (5 bases each). V shed 3 bases and J shed 2 bases, with 12 bases lying between them. Per the germline V gene, CDR1 is DFQATT and CDR2 is SNEGSKA (reference sequence). CDR3 length equals 14 residues. CDR3 bases: TGCAGTGCTAGGGGGACCGCCCTCACAGATACGCAGTATTTT. It yields the protein CSARGTALTDTQYF.

This clonotype showed up many times. The rearrangement joins TRBV3-1 to TRBJ2-5; D unclear. Trimming took 2 bases from V and 3 from J, leaving 7 bases between them. The germline V gene has CDR1 LGHDT and CDR2 YNNKEL (reference sequence). The CDR3 loop spans 13 amino acids. The CDR3 coding sequence is TGTGCCAGCAGCCAAAGCCGGGAAGAGACCCAGTACTTC. Protein: CASSQSREETQYF.

In this sample, this clonotype turned up many times. The chain recombines TRBV20-1 with TRBJ1-6; D is unclear. The CDR3 is made up of 16 amino acids. Deletions cut 4 bases from V and 0 bases from J, with 13 bases between. Germline lookup yields CDR1 DFQATT and CDR2 SNEGSKA (reference sequence). The CDR3 spells CSAKNREGSYNSPLHF. In DNA form, the CDR3 reads TGCAGTGCTAAGAATAGGGAAGGCTCCTATAATTCACCCCTCCACTTT.

This clonotype was counted a few times. The V call is TRBV24-1, the J call TRBJ1-5; 10 bases fit TRBD1. J was trimmed by 4 bases and V by 5 bases; bases with no gene match: 7. The CDR3 covers 16 residues. The germline V gene has CDR1 KGHDR and CDR2 SFDVKD. The CDR3 loop is CATSVSGTGENQPQHF. The DNA for the CDR3 is TGTGCCACCAGTGTCTCCGGGACAGGGGAGAATCAGCCCCAGCATTTT.

The genes are TRBV27 and TRBJ2-7; D not resolved. Looked up from germline, CDR1 is MNHEY and CDR2 is SMNVEV (reference sequence). With 1 base removed from V and 11 bases from J, the gap between germline ends came to 18 bases. The CDR3 extends over 14 amino acids. The CDR3 DNA follows: TGTGCCAGCAGTTTATACGTCCCTCAACGAGAGGAGTACTTC. It is translated as CASSLYVPQREEYF.

Many counts were recorded for this clonotype. The chain carries TRBV4-2 and TRBJ2-1, with 7 positions matching TRBD2. The junction had 6 bases not matched to a gene; V was cut back by 0 bases and J by 7 bases. In germline, CDR1 is LGHNA, CDR2 YNFKEQ. The CDR3 is made up of 15 amino acids. CDR3 coding DNA: TGTGCCAGCAGCCAAGACTGGCGGGAGTGGAATGAGCAGTTCTTC. Translated: CASSQDWREWNEQFF.